A selection of T cell receptor beta chains follows, all from one sample in a study of control samples from healthy donors and cancer patients. Using immunoSEQ multiplex PCR, the repertoire was profiled, and TCRdb retains in-frame clones only, with some absent. The sample lists 93,000 or so clones, about 89% seen once, with under 20% in the top ten. The sequenced sample was PBMCs. Receptors were obtained from a man aged 55 to 70 with lung cancer. CDR3s include the opening cysteine and the closing phenylalanine or tryptophan. D genes are given only for firm matches. Size values are once, few and many counts, or a class for expanded clones, and some rows have none.

V	size	J	D	CDR3	DNA
TRBV6-2/TRBV6-3	NA	TRBJ2-3	NA	CASSLVDTQYF	TGTGCCAGCAGCTTAGTAGATACGCAGTATTTT
TRBV7-3	NA	TRBJ2-3	TRBD2	CASSRGLAGAPSTDTQYF	TGTGCCAGCAGCCGCGGACTAGCGGGGGCCCCTAGCACAGATACGCAGTATTTT
TRBV2	once	TRBJ2-3	TRBD2	CASSEGLARDTQYF	TGTGCCAGCAGTGAAGGACTAGCGCGGGATACGCAGTATTTT
TRBV18	NA	TRBJ1-2	TRBD1	CASSRGEEGYTF	TGTGCCAGCTCCAGGGGGGAGGAAGGCTACACCTTC
TRBV5-1	NA	TRBJ2-4	NA	CASSRELISSASGLKNIQYF	TGCGCCAGCAGCAGGGAGTTAATCTCCTCTGCGTCGGGGCTTAAAAACATTCAGTACTTC
TRBV7-3	NA	TRBJ2-1	TRBD2	CASSPSGGGYNEQFF	TGTGCCAGCAGCCCCAGCGGGGGGGGCTACAATGAGCAGTTCTTC
TRBV5-1	NA	TRBJ2-5	TRBD2	CASSQTASGIQETQYF	TGCGCCAGCAGCCAGACGGCTAGCGGGATCCAAGAGACCCAGTACTTC
TRBV30	NA	TRBJ2-5	NA	CAWSVQGPLGTQYF	TGTGCCTGGAGTGTACAGGGCCCATTGGGGACCCAGTACTTC
TRBV10-3	NA	TRBJ2-3	NA	CAISESRDTQYF	TGTGCCATCAGTGAGTCGCGAGATACGCAGTATTTT
TRBV18	NA	TRBJ1-6	NA	CASSPEYSGSPLHF	TGTGCCAGCTCACCTGAGTATAGCGGGTCACCCCTCCACTTT
TRBV6-5	NA	TRBJ1-5	TRBD1	CASRTDREGQPQHF	TGTGCCAGCAGGACCGACAGGGAGGGTCAGCCCCAGCATTTT
TRBV3-1/TRBV3-2	NA	TRBJ2-2	NA	CASRLLAEYTGELFF	TGTGCCAGCAGACTCTTAGCGGAGTACACCGGGGAGCTGTTTTTT
TRBV3-1/TRBV3-2	NA	TRBJ2-3	NA	CASSQVRDGADTQYF	TGTGCCAGCAGCCAAGTCAGGGACGGGGCAGATACGCAGTATTTT
TRBV29-1	NA	TRBJ1-2	NA	CSVERGAYDGYTF	TGCAGCGTTGAACGGGGGGCTTACGATGGCTACACCTTC
TRBV6-1	NA	TRBJ2-6	NA	CASSEQGYAGANVLTF	TGTGCCAGCAGTGAACAGGGTTATGCTGGGGCCAACGTCCTGACTTTC
TRBV30	NA	TRBJ2-2	TRBD1	CASDRVRGTGELFF	TGTGCCTCCGACAGGGTACGGGGCACCGGGGAGCTGTTTTTT
TRBV10-2	NA	TRBJ2-7	TRBD1	CASSDTGQGTSEQYF	TGCGCCAGCAGTGACACGGGACAGGGTACCTCCGAGCAGTACTTC
TRBV27	NA	TRBJ2-3	NA	CASSLYMEDTQYF	TGTGCCAGCAGTTTATACATGGAGGATACGCAGTATTTT
TRBV7-3	NA	TRBJ2-2	NA	CASSFDATNTGELFF	TGTGCCAGCAGCTTCGACGCAACGAACACCGGGGAGCTGTTTTTT
TRBV9	NA	TRBJ1-6	TRBD1	CASSVTGTGAYSPLHF	TGTGCCAGCAGCGTTACCGGGACAGGGGCTTATTCACCCCTCCACTTT
TRBV6-5	NA	TRBJ1-2	NA	CASLDPVQLLGYTF	TGTGCCAGCCTCGACCCCGTACAGCTTCTTGGCTACACCTTC
TRBV11-2	few	TRBJ1-2	NA	CASSRYGSGRANYGYTF	TGTGCCAGCAGCCGGTATGGGTCCGGGAGGGCTAACTATGGCTACACCTTC
TRBV7-6	few	TRBJ2-7	TRBD1	CASSWTGNEQYF	TGTGCCAGCAGCTGGACAGGGAACGAGCAGTACTTC
TRBV3-1/TRBV3-2	NA	TRBJ1-1	NA	CASSLGGGLRTEAFF	TGTGCCAGCAGCCTAGGTGGGGGGCTGAGGACTGAAGCTTTCTTT
TRBV5-1	NA	TRBJ2-5	NA	CASSNGVSNGETQYF	TGCGCCAGCTCCAATGGAGTGTCAAATGGGGAGACCCAGTACTTC
TRBV7-9	NA	TRBJ2-1	NA	CASSPPGNSYNEQFF	TGTGCCAGCAGCCCTCCAGGGAACTCCTACAATGAGCAGTTCTTC
TRBV9	NA	TRBJ1-3	NA	CASSVEASSGNTIYF	TGTGCCAGCAGCGTAGAGGCGAGCTCTGGAAACACCATATATTTT
TRBV5-6	NA	TRBJ1-1	NA	CASIIRTGAGAFF	TGTGCCAGCATCATTCGGACGGGGGCAGGAGCTTTCTTT
TRBV7-9	NA	TRBJ1-1	NA	CASSLLQGINTEAFF	TGTGCCAGCAGCCTTTTGCAGGGGATTAACACTGAAGCTTTCTTT
TRBV5-1	NA	TRBJ2-2	NA	CASSFYEAGVAVRTGELFF	TGCGCCAGCAGCTTCTATGAGGCCGGGGTAGCTGTCCGCACCGGGGAGCTGTTTTTT
TRBV5-4	NA	TRBJ2-1	NA	CASSILTGYNEQFF	TGTGCCAGCAGCATCTTAACAGGTTACAATGAGCAGTTCTTC
TRBV29-1	NA	TRBJ1-4	NA	CSARQEDGSEKLFF	TGCAGCGCCCGACAGGAGGATGGAAGTGAAAAACTGTTTTTT
TRBV5-1	NA	TRBJ1-1	TRBD1	CASGTGQSNTEAFF	TGCGCCAGCGGAACGGGACAGTCGAACACTGAAGCTTTCTTT
TRBV5-1	NA	TRBJ1-1	NA	CASSPRSGNTEAFF	TGCGCCAGCAGCCCCCGATCGGGGAACACTGAAGCTTTCTTT
TRBV5-5	NA	TRBJ2-2	TRBD2	CASSLSSSGGTGELFF	TGTGCCAGCAGCTTGTCCTCTAGCGGGGGCACCGGGGAGCTGTTTTTT
TRBV5-1	many	TRBJ2-7	NA	CASSLAGEREQYF	TGCGCCAGCAGCTTGGCCGGCGAGCGCGAGCAGTACTTC
TRBV5-4	NA	TRBJ2-5	NA	CASSTTRGLQETQYF	TGTGCCAGCAGCACCACCCGGGGACTGCAAGAGACCCAGTACTTC